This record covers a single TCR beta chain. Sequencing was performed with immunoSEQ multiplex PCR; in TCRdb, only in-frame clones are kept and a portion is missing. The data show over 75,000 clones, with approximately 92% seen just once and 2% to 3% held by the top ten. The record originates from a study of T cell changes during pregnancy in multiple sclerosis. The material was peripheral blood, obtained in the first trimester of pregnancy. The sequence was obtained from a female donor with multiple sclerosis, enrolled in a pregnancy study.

Here the CDR3 reads CASSLGQNMNTEAFF. The DNA of the CDR3 is TGTGCCAGCAGCTTAGGCCAGAACATGAACACTGAAGCTTTCTTT. V gene TRBV7-2 combines with J gene TRBJ1-1; D gene uncertain. Looked up from germline, CDR1 is SGHTA and CDR2 is FQGNSA. The CDR3 is made up of 15 amino acids. With 1 base removed from V and 0 bases from J, the gap between germline ends came to 9 bases.